The rows below give T cell receptor beta chains drawn from one sample of a study of cytomegalovirus exposure and HLA in healthy donors. Measured with immunoSEQ multiplex PCR; TCRdb has only the in-frame clones, and not every one. Found here are 150,000 or so clones, about 84% of them singletons; the top ten hold under 1.5%. Source material: PBMCs. All receptors derive from a man between 45 and 60 years old in good health and CMV-seropositive. CDR3s include the opening cysteine and the closing phenylalanine or tryptophan. Clone size is shown for a subset of rows, as once, few, many or a class of expanded clone.

j_gene | v_gene | abundance | CDR3aa
TRBJ2-7 | TRBV9 | once | CASSSPDRSSYEQYF
TRBJ2-5 | TRBV5-1 | - | CASSLGGEETQYF
TRBJ1-2 | TRBV6-1 | - | CASSEGRGFYGYTF
TRBJ2-3 | TRBV9 | - | CASSGGGGNTDTQYF
TRBJ1-5 | TRBV7-8 | once | CASSLESGGWSNQPQHF
TRBJ2-1 | TRBV2 | - | CASKHRGHNEQFF
TRBJ2-3 | TRBV29-1 | few | CSAAGLDRTDTQYF
TRBJ1-5 | TRBV7-8 | - | CASSLGGRGLSSNQPQHF
TRBJ1-1 | TRBV4-3 | - | CASSPGPGGAFEAFF
TRBJ1-6 | TRBV9 | - | CASSVGRDNSPLHF
TRBJ1-4 | TRBV18 | - | CASSPPAPNEKLFF
TRBJ2-7 | TRBV5-1 | - | CASSLEQLPYEQYF
TRBJ2-1 | TRBV5-1 | - | CASSYEGQNYNEQFF
TRBJ1-5 | TRBV7-2 | - | CASSFAGGSNQPQHF
TRBJ2-1 | TRBV5-1 | - | CASSLNRGAREQFF
TRBJ2-3 | TRBV4-1 | - | CASSQGNSGYGTDTQYF
TRBJ2-2 | TRBV11-2 | - | CASSLRLELGQGGLGELFF
TRBJ2-1 | TRBV7-9 | - | CASSLMTAGQGPFF
TRBJ2-7 | TRBV11-2 | - | CASSSTGAEQYF
TRBJ1-1 | TRBV5-5 | - | CASSSPDRDTEAFF
TRBJ1-1 | TRBV5-4 | - | CASSLGTGGGGYTEAFF
TRBJ2-5 | TRBV27 | - | CASSIRGPETQYF
TRBJ1-2 | TRBV5-6 | - | CASSPQDIQGYTF
- | TRBV6-5 | - | CASSLNRDTYYEQYF
TRBJ1-2 | TRBV6-5 | few | CASSGLSTANYGYTF
TRBJ2-7 | TRBV28 | - | CASSLLTGNPYEQYF
TRBJ2-7 | TRBV10-3 | few | CATSLSEGVVEQYF
TRBJ1-4 | TRBV29-1 | - | CSVGIAGRANEKLFF
TRBJ2-3 | TRBV4-1 | - | CASSQDPPGVISGPTDTQYF
TRBJ2-1 | TRBV9 | - | CASSSRTGNEQFF
TRBJ2-7 | TRBV2 | - | CASSERQTSYEQYF
TRBJ1-2 | TRBV7-2 | - | CASSPGTGYGYTF
TRBJ1-5 | TRBV7-8 | once | CASRNDRDSVAQHF
TRBJ2-1 | TRBV4-1 | - | CASSRQGRVNEQFF
TRBJ2-2 | TRBV5-1 | - | CASSPLAATNTGELFF
TRBJ1-1 | TRBV18 | - | CASSPGQGATEAFF
TRBJ2-7 | TRBV7-9 | once | CASRISGGTYEQYF
TRBJ1-2 | TRBV6-1 | - | CASIVGATTGGYTF
TRBJ2-7 | TRBV5-5 | few | CASSPDLGLAYEQYF
TRBJ1-2 | TRBV28 | - | CASSSHGRIYGYTF
TRBJ2-2 | TRBV23-1 | - | CASSQPISGHGCLGELFF
TRBJ2-7 | TRBV6-5 | once | CASSRTGTSSYEQYF
TRBJ1-2 | TRBV7-2 | - | CASSSGYFNYGYTF
TRBJ2-6 | TRBV7-3 | - | CASSPKPSGANVLTF
TRBJ1-5 | TRBV2 | - | CASRGQGSQPQHF
TRBJ2-3 | TRBV30 | - | CAWGVSDTQYF
TRBJ1-1 | TRBV28 | - | CASSLSRDRRAFF
TRBJ1-1 | TRBV7-3 | - | CASSLSPGTEAFF
TRBJ1-2 | TRBV9 | - | CASSQSQSVYGYTF
TRBJ1-6 | TRBV19 | - | CASSIAGNRPPLHF
TRBJ2-7 | TRBV19 | - | CASRTRLAGAHEQYF
TRBJ2-2 | TRBV7-9 | - | CASSLPGLAGSGELFF
TRBJ1-2 | TRBV19 | - | CASSKFTGLNYGYTF
TRBJ2-3 | TRBV6-1 | - | CATEGAATDTQYF
TRBJ1-3 | TRBV6-6 | - | CASSLLSGAGNTIYF